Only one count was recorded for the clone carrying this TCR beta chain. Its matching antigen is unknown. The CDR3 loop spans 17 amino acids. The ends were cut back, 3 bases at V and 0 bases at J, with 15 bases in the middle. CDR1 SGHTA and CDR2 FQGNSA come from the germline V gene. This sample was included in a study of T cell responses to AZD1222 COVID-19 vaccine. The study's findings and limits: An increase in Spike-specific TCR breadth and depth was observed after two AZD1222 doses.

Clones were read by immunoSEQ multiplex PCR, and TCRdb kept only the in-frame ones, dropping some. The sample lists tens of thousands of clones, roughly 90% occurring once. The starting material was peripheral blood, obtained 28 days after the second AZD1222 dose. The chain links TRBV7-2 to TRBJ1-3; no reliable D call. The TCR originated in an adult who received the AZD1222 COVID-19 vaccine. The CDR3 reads CASSLISRPLSGNTIYF. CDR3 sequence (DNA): TGTGCCAGCAGCTTGATCAGCAGGCCCCTCTCTGGAAACACCATATATTTT. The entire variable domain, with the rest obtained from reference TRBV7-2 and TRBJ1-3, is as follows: GAGVSQSPSNKVTEKGKDVELRCDPISGHTALYWYRQSLGQGLEFLIYFQGNSAPDKSGLPSDRFSAERTGGSVSTLTIQRTQQEDSAVYLCASSLISRPLSGNTIYFGEGSWLTVV.